The 2 T cell receptor beta chains below come from one sample, sequenced in a study of cytomegalovirus exposure and HLA in healthy donors. Researchers ran the PCR with 60 Vbeta and 13 Jbeta primers. Clones were sequenced by immunoSEQ multiplex PCR, and TCRdb holds only the in-frame ones, with some missing. Here the sample spans some 180,000 clones, 75% to 90% being singletons. Sample: PBMCs. These receptors originate from a male donor in good health and CMV-seronegative.

The chain recombines TRBV9 with TRBJ2-3; 8 bases line up with TRBD2. Germline CDR1 SGDLS, CDR2 YYNGEE. The CDR3 contains 16 residues. V lost 0 bases and J lost 6; bases outside the gene matches: 9. The CDR3 DNA reads as TGTGCCAGCAGCGTAGATCAGGGAGCGGGGGTGGATACGCAGTATTTT. Translating it yields CASSVDQGAGVDTQYF.

This chain connects TRBV11-3 to TRBJ2-7; TRBD1 aligns across 8 bases. The CDR3 totals 15 residues. Germline loops: CDR1 SGHNT, CDR2 YENEEA. V shed 0 bases and J 3 bases; nucleotides not matched to a gene: 4. This CDR3 is CASSLEGTGGYEQYF. The CDR3 DNA reads as TGTGCCAGCAGCTTAGAGGGGACAGGAGGCTACGAGCAGTACTTC.